This T cell receptor beta chain was sequenced for a study of PD-1 blockade in classical Hodgkin lymphoma. The CDR3 spans 13 residues. Germline loops: CDR1 ENHRY, CDR2 SYGVKD. V was cut by 6 bases and J by 8 bases, with 16 bases left in between. In every patient, relapse followed autologous stem cell transplantation, while exposure to brentuximab vedotin differed. Patients reached a best response of complete response, partial response or progressive disease. General study points: CD4+ TCR diversity climbed significantly by C4D1, unlike CD8+ TCR diversity. A reduction in baseline TCR diversity was reportedly seen in newly diagnosed patients relative to healthy donors. Repertoire differences lack defined causes, possibly disease activity or prior therapy.

To note about this clone: The target antigen is unknown.

Using immunoSEQ multiplex PCR, the repertoire was profiled, and TCRdb retains in-frame clones only, with some absent. The sample contains approximately 12,000 clones, about 82% of which appear only once. The sequence was collected from a human donor with classical Hodgkin lymphoma. The specimen comprised peripheral blood mononuclear cells (PBMCs), sampled at baseline. This chain links TRBV10-3 with TRBJ1-2; the D gene is possibly TRBD1 (5 bases). CDR3 coding DNA: TGTGCCATCAGGACGGACACGCCACGGGGCTACACCTTC. It translates to CAIRTDTPRGYTF.